Presented here are 13 T cell receptor beta chains from one specimen sequenced in a study of shared clonotypes between healthy human individuals. TCRdb's table, derived via immunoSEQ multiplex PCR, lists solely in-frame clones and lacks some. Of over 850,000 clones listed, more than 75% are singletons. Sequenced: memory CD4+ T cells from PBMCs. Noted subset: CD45RA-negative fraction. The origin of the receptors is a man aged 18 to 29 in good health. Some clones in this sample may be carry-over from other donors' samples.

This clone was seen ten or more times. The chain carries TRBV7-3 and TRBJ1-1; a weak D match, TRBD1 (5 bases). The CDR3 runs to 15 residues. V was clipped by 1 base and J by 8 bases, with 17 bases between them. CDR1 is SGHTA, CDR2 FQGTGA, per germline. CDR3 DNA sequence: TGTGCCAGCAGCTTAAGTCGGGACGTCGTCACGGAAGCTTTCTTT. This translates into CASSLSRDVVTEAFF.

This chain's CDR3 is CASPGTSNEQFF. DNA for the CDR3: TGTGCCAGCCCCGGGACTAGCAATGAGCAGTTCTTC. The chain recombines TRBV27 with TRBJ2-1, with 8 positions matching TRBD2. Germline-derived CDR1 and CDR2 are MNHEY and SMNVEV (reference sequence). Unmatched junction bases numbered 3, after V lost 8 bases and J lost 6 bases. The CDR3 is made up of 12 amino acids.

The chain recombines TRBV9 with TRBJ2-6; no firm D call. Trimming removed 4 bases from V and 3 bases from J, with 8 bases in between. The CDR3 sequence is 14 residues long. In germline, CDR1 is SGDLS, CDR2 YYNGEE. CDR3 protein: CASSPQGGANVLTF. CDR3 in DNA: TGTGCCAGCAGCCCCCAAGGTGGGGCCAACGTCCTGACTTTC. Using reference TRBV9 and TRBJ2-6 for the parts outside the CDR3, the full variable domain is DSGVTQTPKHLITATGQRVTLRCSPRSGDLSVYWYQQSLDQGLQFLIQYYNGEERAKGNILERFSAQQFPDLHSELNLSSLELGDSALYFCASSPQGGANVLTFGAGSRLTVL.

On this clone itself: This CDR3 is also generated by other DNA sequences in the sample. The V call is TRBV6-5, the J call TRBJ1-2; the D gene is possibly TRBD1 (6 bases). This CDR3 comprises 13 residues. V shed 4 bases and J shed 2 bases, with 8 bases lying between them. CDR1 is MNHEY and CDR2 is SVGAGI in the germline V gene. Written as DNA, the CDR3 is TGTGCCAGCAGTTTACAGGGCAACTATGGCTACACCTTC. This translates into CASSLQGNYGYTF.

The chain couples TRBV10-2 to TRBJ1-1; a possible D gene is TRBD1 (6 bases). The V gene lost 2 bases and the J gene lost 5 bases, with 6 bases spanning the gap. This CDR3 region has 12 residues. Germline CDR1 WSHSY, CDR2 SAAADI. CDR3 nucleotides: TGCGCCAGCAGTGAGGGACAGACTGAAGCTTTCTTT. As protein: CASSEGQTEAFF.

The J gene is TRBJ2-2, the V gene TRBV7-2; 11 nucleotides agree with TRBD2. This CDR3 is built from 19 residues. The V segment lost 1 base and the J segment 4 bases; nucleotides outside the gene matches: 11. Per the germline V gene, CDR1 is SGHTA and CDR2 is FQGNSA. The CDR3 nucleotides read TGTGCCAGCAGCTTAGGGATTCTAGCGGGAGGATGGGGCACCGGGGAGCTGTTTTTT. Translation: CASSLGILAGGWGTGELFF.

This clone showed up many times. The chain recombines TRBV7-9 with TRBJ1-5; 9 positions agree with TRBD1. The CDR3 has 14 residues. V lost 4 bases to trimming and J lost 6 bases; unmatched junction nucleotides: 4. Per germline, CDR1 SEHNR and CDR2 FQNEAQ (reference sequence). CDR3 protein: CASSSPGQGQPQHF. CDR3 DNA: TGTGCCAGCAGCTCTCCGGGACAGGGTCAGCCCCAGCATTTT.

The rearrangement links TRBV28 to TRBJ2-7; TRBD1 might be the D (5 bases). Trimming pared 5 bases from V and 2 bases from J, leaving 13 bases between. CDR3 size: 14 residues. Germline CDR1 MDHEN, CDR2 SYDVKM. DNA of the CDR3: TGTGCCAGCAGTCGTTGGACATCGACCTACGAGCAGTACTTC. This codes for CASSRWTSTYEQYF.

The rearrangement uses TRBV5-1 and TRBJ1-1; a weak D match, TRBD1 (5 bases). The CDR3 runs 14 residues. Germline V CDR1 and CDR2: SGHRS, YFSETQ. The ends were cut back, 3 bases at V and 5 bases at J, with 14 bases in the middle. The CDR3 here is CASSSGTLGTEAFF. The CDR3 DNA sequence: TGCGCCAGCAGCTCCGGGACCCTGGGGACTGAAGCTTTCTTT.

The gene calls are TRBV2 and TRBJ2-7; D unclear. Germline CDR1 is SNHLY and CDR2 is FYNNEI. The CDR3 contains 15 residues. The germline V and J ends were trimmed by 2 bases and 0 bases, with 11 bases remaining between them. The CDR3 DNA follows: TGTGCCAGCAGTGAATCCCAAATAGCCTCCTACGAGCAGTACTTC. Protein sequence: CASSESQIASYEQYF.

This clone was seen more than once but under ten times. The chain recombines TRBV9 with TRBJ2-7; D ambiguous. Germline lookup yields CDR1 SGDLS and CDR2 YYNGEE. The length of the CDR3 is 15 residues. V gave up 3 bases and J gave up 5 bases, with 18 bases separating them. CDR3: CASSASGSQPDEQYF. For the CDR3, the DNA is TGTGCCAGCAGCGCCTCCGGGTCCCAACCCGACGAGCAGTACTTC.

The chain recombines TRBV28 with TRBJ2-1; TRBD2 agrees at 8 bases. The CDR3 sequence is 18 residues long. Germline CDR1 and CDR2: MDHEN and SYDVKM. Trimming at V came to 4 bases and at J to 2 bases, leaving 13 bases not matched to a gene. CDR3 residues: CASSSPGSREGPYNEQFF. As DNA, the CDR3 is TGTGCCAGCAGTTCTCCCGGAAGTCGGGAGGGGCCCTACAATGAGCAGTTCTTC.

This chain uses TRBV7-2 with TRBJ2-1, with TRBD1 matching over 7 bases. Germline-derived CDR1 and CDR2 are SGHTA and FQGNSA. The CDR3 has 14 amino acids. V was pared by 4 bases and J by 8 bases, with 8 bases of the junction left unmatched. This CDR3 is CASSYDRVRDEQFF. DNA for the CDR3: TGTGCCAGCAGCTATGACAGGGTCCGGGATGAGCAGTTCTTC. The full variable domain, in which reference TRBV7-2 and TRBJ2-1 provide the parts outside the CDR3, is GAGVSQSPSNKVTEKGKDVELRCDPISGHTALYWYRQSLGQGLEFLIYFQGNSAPDKSGLPSDRFSAERTGGSVSTLTIQRTQQEDSAVYLCASSYDRVRDEQFFGPGTRLTVL.